This is a list of T cell receptor beta chains from one sample in a study of Japanese encephalitis immunity and Zika vaccine responses. MiXCR, run by TCRdb on the 5' RACE reads, gives a single entry per CDR3 protein. The sample's table shows some 62 distinct CDR3 sequences. The material was antigen-activated CD4+ T cells from blood, cultured, obtained during a Zika inactivated vaccine study. The receptors derive from an adult man who received an inactivated Zika virus vaccine. CDR3s include the opening cysteine and the closing phenylalanine or tryptophan. D genes are given only for firm matches. Not every row has a clone size; where given, it reads once, few, many or a size class.

v_gene: TRBV28
j_gene: TRBJ1-1
abundance: large
d_gene: .
CDR3aa: CASSLGRSEAFF
CDR3nt: TGTGCCAGCAGTTTGGGTAGGAGTGAAGCTTTCTTT

v_gene: TRBV7-3
j_gene: TRBJ1-1
abundance: large
d_gene: .
CDR3aa: CASSLTTITEAFF
CDR3nt: TGTGCCAGCAGCTTGACCACGATCACTGAAGCTTTCTTT

v_gene: TRBV4-3
j_gene: TRBJ1-1
abundance: hyperexpanded
d_gene: .
CDR3aa: CASSQEGRGDTEAFF
CDR3nt: TGCGCCAGCAGCCAAGAGGGCAGGGGTGACACTGAAGCTTTCTTT

v_gene: TRBV6-5
j_gene: TRBJ2-7
abundance: large
d_gene: .
CDR3aa: CASSWGAGGNYEQYF
CDR3nt: TGTGCCAGCAGTTGGGGGGCAGGGGGGAACTACGAGCAGTACTTC

v_gene: TRBV4-1
j_gene: TRBJ2-1
abundance: large
d_gene: TRBD1
CDR3aa: CASSQGHGQGSYNEQFF
CDR3nt: TGCGCCAGCAGCCAGGGCCATGGACAGGGCTCCTACAATGAGCAGTTCTTC

v_gene: TRBV6-6
j_gene: TRBJ2-5
abundance: hyperexpanded
d_gene: .
CDR3aa: CASSLRDQETQYF
CDR3nt: TGTGCCAGCAGTTTGAGGGATCAGGAGACCCAGTACTTC

v_gene: TRBV4-3
j_gene: TRBJ1-6
abundance: .
d_gene: .
CDR3aa: CASSQERAETYNSPLHF
CDR3nt: TGCGCCAGCAGCCAAGAGAGGGCAGAGACCTATAATTCACCCCTCCACTTT

v_gene: TRBV28
j_gene: TRBJ2-2
abundance: hyperexpanded
d_gene: TRBD2
CDR3aa: CASSPGLAGRTGELFF
CDR3nt: TGTGCCAGCAGTCCCGGACTAGCGGGGAGAACCGGGGAGCTGTTTTTT

v_gene: TRBV15
j_gene: TRBJ1-1
abundance: hyperexpanded
d_gene: .
CDR3aa: CATSIPGNTEAFF
CDR3nt: TGTGCCACCAGCATACCAGGGAACACTGAAGCTTTCTTT

v_gene: TRBV7-2
j_gene: TRBJ2-7
abundance: large
d_gene: TRBD2
CDR3aa: CASSLAQTGGHPGVRAEQYF
CDR3nt: TGTGCCAGCAGCTTAGCGCAGACGGGGGGGCACCCCGGGGTTAGGGCCGAGCAGTACTTC

v_gene: TRBV7-9
j_gene: TRBJ1-1
abundance: large
d_gene: .
CDR3aa: CASSLVSTEAFF
CDR3nt: TGTGCCAGCAGCTTAGTATCCACTGAAGCTTTCTTT

v_gene: TRBV9
j_gene: TRBJ1-2
abundance: large
d_gene: .
CDR3aa: CASSRDMGFYGYTF
CDR3nt: TGTGCCAGCAGCCGCGACATGGGTTTCTATGGCTACACCTTC

v_gene: TRBV20-1
j_gene: TRBJ1-6
abundance: large
d_gene: TRBD1
CDR3aa: CSARKGAENSPLHF
CDR3nt: TGCAGTGCTAGGAAGGGGGCAGAAAATTCACCCCTCCACTTT

v_gene: TRBV5-6
j_gene: TRBJ2-1
abundance: hyperexpanded
d_gene: TRBD2
CDR3aa: CASNIAGPVSYNEQFF
CDR3nt: TGTGCCAGCAACATAGCGGGACCGGTTTCCTACAATGAGCAGTTCTTC

v_gene: TRBV5-8
j_gene: TRBJ1-4
abundance: .
d_gene: .
CDR3aa: CASSSDSLLGNEKLFF
CDR3nt: TGTGCCAGCAGCTCGGACAGCCTACTAGGGAATGAAAAACTGTTTTTT

v_gene: TRBV18
j_gene: TRBJ2-7
abundance: hyperexpanded
d_gene: .
CDR3aa: CASSAKQAYEQYF
CDR3nt: TGTGCCAGCTCAGCGAAACAGGCTTACGAGCAGTACTTC

v_gene: TRBV4-3
j_gene: TRBJ1-1
abundance: large
d_gene: .
CDR3aa: CASSQESMNTEAFF
CDR3nt: TGCGCCAGCAGCCAAGAATCAATGAACACTGAAGCTTTCTTT

v_gene: TRBV20-1
j_gene: TRBJ2-5
abundance: large
d_gene: .
CDR3aa: CSAREWETQYF
CDR3nt: TGCAGTGCTAGGGAGTGGGAGACCCAGTACTTC